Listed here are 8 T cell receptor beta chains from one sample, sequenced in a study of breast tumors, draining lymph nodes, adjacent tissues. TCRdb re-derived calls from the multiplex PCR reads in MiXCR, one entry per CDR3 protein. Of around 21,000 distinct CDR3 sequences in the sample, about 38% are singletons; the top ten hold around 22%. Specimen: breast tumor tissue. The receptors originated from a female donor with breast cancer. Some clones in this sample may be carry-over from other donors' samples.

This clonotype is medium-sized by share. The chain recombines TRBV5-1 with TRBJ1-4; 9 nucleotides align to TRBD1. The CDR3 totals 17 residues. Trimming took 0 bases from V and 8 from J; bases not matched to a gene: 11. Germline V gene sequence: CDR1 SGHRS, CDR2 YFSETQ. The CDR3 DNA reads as TGCGCCAGCAGCTTGGGATGGGACAGGGAAACTCGAGAAAAACTGTTTTTT. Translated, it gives CASSLGWDRETREKLFF.

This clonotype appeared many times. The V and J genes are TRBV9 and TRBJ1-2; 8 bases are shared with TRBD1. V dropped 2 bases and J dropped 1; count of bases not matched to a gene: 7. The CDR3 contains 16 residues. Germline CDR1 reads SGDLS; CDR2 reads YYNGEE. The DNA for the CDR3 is TGTGCCAGCAGCGTTGACAGGGGAGGTGGTAACTATGGCTACACCTTC. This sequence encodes CASSVDRGGGNYGYTF.

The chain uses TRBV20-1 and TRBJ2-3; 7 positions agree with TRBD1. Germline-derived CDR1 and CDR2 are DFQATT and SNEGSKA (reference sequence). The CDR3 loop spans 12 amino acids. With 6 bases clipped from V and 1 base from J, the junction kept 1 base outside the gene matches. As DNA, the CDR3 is TGCAGTGCCACAGGGGGCACAGATACGCAGTATTTT. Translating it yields CSATGGTDTQYF.

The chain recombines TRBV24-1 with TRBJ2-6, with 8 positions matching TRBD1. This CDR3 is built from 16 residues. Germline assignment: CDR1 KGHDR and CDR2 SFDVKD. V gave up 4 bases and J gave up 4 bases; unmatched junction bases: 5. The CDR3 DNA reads TGTGCCACCAGTGACCGCGGACAGGGCGGGGCCAACGTCCTGACTTTC. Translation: CATSDRGQGGANVLTF.

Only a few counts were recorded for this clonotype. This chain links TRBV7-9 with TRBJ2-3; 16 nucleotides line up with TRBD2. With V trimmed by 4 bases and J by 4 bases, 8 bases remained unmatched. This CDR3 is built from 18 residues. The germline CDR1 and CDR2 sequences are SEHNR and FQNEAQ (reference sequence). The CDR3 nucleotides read TGTGCCAGCAGCTCGGGACTAGCGGGAGGGTTAGCGGCAGATACGCAGTATTTT. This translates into CASSSGLAGGLAADTQYF.

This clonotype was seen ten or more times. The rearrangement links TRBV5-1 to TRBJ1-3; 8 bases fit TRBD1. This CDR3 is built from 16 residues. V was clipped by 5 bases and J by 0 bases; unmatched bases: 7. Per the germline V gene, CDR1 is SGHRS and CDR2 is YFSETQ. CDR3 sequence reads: CASSRTGGSSGNTIYF. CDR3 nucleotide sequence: TGCGCCAGCAGTCGTACAGGGGGGAGCTCTGGAAACACCATATATTTT.

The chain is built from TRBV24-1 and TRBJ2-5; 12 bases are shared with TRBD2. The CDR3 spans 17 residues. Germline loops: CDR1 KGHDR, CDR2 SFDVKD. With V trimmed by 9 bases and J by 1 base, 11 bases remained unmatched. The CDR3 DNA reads TGTGCCACCCCGGACCCCAGGACTAGCGGGGTCCAAGAGACCCAGTACTTC. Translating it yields CATPDPRTSGVQETQYF.

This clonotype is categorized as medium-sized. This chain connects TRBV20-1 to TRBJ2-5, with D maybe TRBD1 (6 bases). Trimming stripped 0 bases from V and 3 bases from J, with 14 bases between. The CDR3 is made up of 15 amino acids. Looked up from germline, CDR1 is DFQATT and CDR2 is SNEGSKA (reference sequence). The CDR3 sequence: CSARDLRQAEETQYF. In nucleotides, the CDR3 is TGCAGTGCTAGAGACCTCCGACAGGCGGAAGAGACCCAGTACTTC.